Given below is one T cell receptor beta chain in context. What it recognizes is unknown. The CDR3 contains 13 residues. Trimming stripped 5 bases from V and 7 bases from J, with 14 bases between. CDR1 is SGHTA and CDR2 is FQGTGA in the germline V gene. PCR primers comprised 60 Vbeta and 13 Jbeta primers. Authors' analysis steps: A later analysis counted 65 million to 80 million unique TCR beta chains, 9.5 million to 12 million shared. Method: immunoSEQ multiplex PCR; TCRdb's copy keeps in-frame clones and lacks some. V and J calls and clone size come straight from that table; D and trimming were deduced from the DNA. The table has 65,000 to 100,000 clones, roughly 77% seen once. The data stem from a study of cytomegalovirus exposure and HLA in healthy donors. Study outcomes and limitations: Later, an analysis found that common viral pathogens appeared to be linked with several of the most significant clusters. Among TCR beta chains of equal frequency, HLA-associated ones were more clonally expanded in a later analysis.

The chain joins TRBV7-3 to TRBJ1-2, with D perhaps TRBD1 (6 bases). This TCR derives from a man between 35 and 55 years old in good health and CMV-seronegative. Sequencing was done on a sample of PBMCs. CDR3 amino acids: CASSLTGDFGYTF. CDR3 nucleotides: TGTGCCAGCAGCCTGACAGGTGATTTTGGCTACACCTTC. Combining the CDR3 with reference TRBV7-3 and TRBJ1-2 gives the whole variable domain GAGVSQTPSNKVTEKGKYVELRCDPISGHTALYWYRQSLGQGPEFLIYFQGTGAADDSGLPNDRFFAVRPEGSVSTLKIQRTERGDSAVYLCASSLTGDFGYTFGSGTRLTVV.